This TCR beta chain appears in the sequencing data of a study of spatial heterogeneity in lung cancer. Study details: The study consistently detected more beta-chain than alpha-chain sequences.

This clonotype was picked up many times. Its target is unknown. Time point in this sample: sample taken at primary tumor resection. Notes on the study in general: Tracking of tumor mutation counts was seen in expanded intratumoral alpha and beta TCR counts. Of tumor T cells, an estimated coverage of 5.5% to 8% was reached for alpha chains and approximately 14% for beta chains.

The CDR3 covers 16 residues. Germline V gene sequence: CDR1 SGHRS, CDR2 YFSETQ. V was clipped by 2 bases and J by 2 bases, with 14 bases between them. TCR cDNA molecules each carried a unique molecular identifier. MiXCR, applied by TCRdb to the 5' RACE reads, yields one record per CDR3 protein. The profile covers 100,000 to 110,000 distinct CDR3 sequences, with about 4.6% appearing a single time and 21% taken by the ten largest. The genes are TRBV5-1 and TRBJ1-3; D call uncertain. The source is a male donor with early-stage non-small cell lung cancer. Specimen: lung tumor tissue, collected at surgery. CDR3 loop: CASSFGGLTTGNTIYF. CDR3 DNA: TGCGCCAGCAGCTTCGGAGGGCTTACCACTGGAAACACCATATATTTT.